Presented here are 15 T cell receptor beta chains from one specimen sequenced in a study of Graves' ophthalmopathy and Graves' hyperthyroidism. RNA transcripts provided the template for amplifying TCR beta CDR3 regions. The authors performed first-round RT-PCR with HTBI primers and then a second-round multiplex PCR. In TCRdb, the multiplex PCR reads were re-called with MiXCR into one record per CDR3 protein. Of 300,000 to 500,000 distinct CDR3 sequences detected, 15% appear once; the ten largest clones hold around 7%. The sample consisted of peripheral blood. The receptors come from a woman between 18 and 30 years old with stable Graves' hyperthyroidism.

This clonotype was observed a handful of times. This chain uses TRBV12-3 or TRBV12-4 with TRBJ2-5; D might be TRBD2 (5 bases). CDR3 length: 14 residues. V was shortened by 6 bases and J by 7 bases, with 18 bases between the two germline ends. The CDR3 sequence: CASSLGPGGGTQYF. The CDR3 nucleotides read TGTGCCAGCAGCCTAGGTCCAGGAGGAGGGACCCAGTACTTC.

This clonotype appeared many times. The chain is built from TRBV12-3 or TRBV12-4 and TRBJ1-2, with D maybe TRBD1 (5 bases). With 5 bases removed from V and 6 bases from J, the gap between germline ends came to 16 bases. The CDR3 loop spans 14 amino acids. The DNA of the CDR3 is TGTGCCAGCAGTCTAAGTTCGGGACCCGATGGCTACACCTTC. It encodes CASSLSSGPDGYTF.

Only a few counts were recorded for this clonotype. The gene calls are TRBV5-1 and TRBJ2-2; D not resolved. The V end lost 4 bases, the J end lost 6 bases, and 13 bases lay between the germline ends. This CDR3 has 14 residues. From germline, CDR1 is SGHRS and CDR2 YFSETQ. CDR3 sequence: CASSQTRFAGELFF. The CDR3 bases are TGCGCCAGCAGCCAGACAAGGTTTGCCGGGGAGCTGTTTTTT.

This clonotype was counted at least ten times. V and J are TRBV20-1 and TRBJ2-4, with D perhaps matching TRBD1 (6 bases). Looked up from germline, CDR1 is DFQATT and CDR2 is SNEGSKA (reference sequence). Trimming cost V 2 bases and J 0 bases, with 14 bases left between them. The CDR3 contains 16 residues. The CDR3 region is CSARRTVTLAKNIQYF. The CDR3 DNA is TGCAGTGCTAGACGGACAGTAACACTAGCCAAAAACATTCAGTACTTC.

This clonotype was seen many times. The V call is TRBV24-1, the J call TRBJ2-7; D is unresolved. Germline CDR1 KGHDR, CDR2 SFDVKD. Trimming removed 4 bases from V and 3 bases from J, with 9 bases in between. CDR3 size: 13 residues. CDR3 nucleotides: TGTGCCACCAGTGACCCGGACGGCTACGAGCAGTACTTC. Translated: CATSDPDGYEQYF.

Ten or more counts support this clonotype. This chain uses TRBV28 with TRBJ2-2, with 8 bases matching TRBD1. J was trimmed by 3 bases and V by 5 bases; bases with no gene match: 5. The CDR3 extends over 15 amino acids. Germline V gene data show CDR1 as MDHEN and CDR2 as SYDVKM. CDR3: CASSQGAEDTGELFF. In DNA, the CDR3 is TGTGCCAGCAGTCAGGGGGCAGAGGACACCGGGGAGCTGTTTTTT.

This clonotype appeared many times. The chain recombines TRBV12-5 with TRBJ1-1, with D unclear. This CDR3 is 17 amino acids long. Between the trimmed V and J ends, which lost 0 bases and 5 bases, there was a span of 19 bases. Looked up from germline, CDR1 is LGHNT and CDR2 is FRNRAP. The CDR3 sequence: CASGLVHGNGRETEAFF. The CDR3 nucleotides are TGTGCTAGTGGTTTGGTACACGGTAACGGTAGAGAGACTGAAGCTTTCTTT.

This clonotype appeared a few times. Just one base apart from a much larger clone, this may be a read error. Because the CDR3 is missing its conserved closing phenylalanine or tryptophan, this is likely a read error. The chain employs TRBV6-2 or TRBV6-3 and TRBJ2-7, with TRBD1 identical over 12 bases. CDR1 is MNHEY, CDR2 SVGEGT, per germline. The ends lost 4 bases at V and 6 bases at J; junction bases unmatched: 4. The CDR3 contains 14 residues. The CDR3 bases are TGTGCCAGCAGTTCCGGGACAGGGGGCCCCGAGCAGTACCTC. Its protein product is CASSSGTGGPEQYL.

Concerning this clonotype: Given a much more abundant clone one base away, this may be a read error. The genes are TRBV11-3 and TRBJ1-1, with D unresolved. The CDR3 loop spans 15 amino acids. In germline, CDR1 is SGHNT, CDR2 YENEEA. CDR3 DNA: TGTACCAGCAGCTTAGATCTGGGGTTAAACACTGAAGCTTTCTTT. It is translated as CTSSLDLGLNTEAFF.

J is TRBJ2-7 and V is TRBV5-1, with D perhaps matching TRBD2 (7 bases). This CDR3 region has 15 residues. Germline values: CDR1 SGHRS, CDR2 YFSETQ. The V end was cut by 2 bases, the J end by 5 bases, with 17 bases between. CDR3 in DNA: TGCGCCAGCAGCTTTTCACAGGGAGGGGTCAACGAGCAGTACTTC. It encodes CASSFSQGGVNEQYF.

In its sample, this clonotype was seen a few times. A much larger clone lies a single base off, so this may be a read error. The rearrangement links TRBV29-1 to TRBJ2-4; TRBD1 matches at 7 bases. In germline, CDR1 is SQVTM, CDR2 ANQGSEA. The CDR3 consists of 15 residues. The chain's CDR3 is CSVEGDSLAKNIKYF. CDR3 bases: TGCAGCGTTGAGGGGGACAGCCTAGCCAAAAACATTAAGTACTTC.

The rearrangement uses TRBV12-3 or TRBV12-4 and TRBJ2-7, with D unclear. V was trimmed by 9 bases and J by 0 bases, leaving 9 bases between them. The CDR3 covers 12 residues. CDR3 nucleotides: TGTGCCAGTGGATGGAACTCCTACGAGCAGTACTTC. Its translation: CASGWNSYEQYF.

This clonotype was detected only a few times. The V and J genes are TRBV20-1 and TRBJ2-5; D not certain. This CDR3 has 13 amino acids. Germline CDR1 and CDR2: DFQATT and SNEGSKA (reference sequence). V was pared by 5 bases and J by 4 bases, with 14 bases between. As DNA, the CDR3 is TGCAGTGCTGACCGGCCCAACGGAGAGACCCAGTACTTC. The encoded protein is CSADRPNGETQYF.

This clonotype was observed at least ten times. The chain couples TRBV12-3 or TRBV12-4 to TRBJ1-6; D unclear. The length of the CDR3 is 16 residues. Between the trimmed V and J ends, which lost 8 bases and 5 bases, there was a span of 19 bases. The CDR3 sequence: CASGRETLSNNSPLHF. CDR3 DNA sequence: TGTGCCAGCGGACGGGAAACGTTGAGTAATAATTCACCCCTCCACTTT.

In this sample, this clonotype turned up a few times. The chain recombines TRBV11-2 with TRBJ1-1, with 7 bases that match TRBD1. V lost 8 bases to trimming and J lost 4 bases; unmatched junction nucleotides: 16. Germline V gene lookup returns CDR1 SGHAT and CDR2 FQNNGV. This CDR3 is built from 16 residues. In DNA, the CDR3 is TGTGCCAGCTTCAGGGAGGGGAGACAGGGCTGCACTGAAGCTTTCTTT. It is translated as CASFREGRQGCTEAFF.